This entry lists 11 T cell receptor beta chains sequenced from one sample in a study of spatial heterogeneity in lung cancer. One entry per CDR3 protein, called by TCRdb with MiXCR from the 5' RACE reads. The repertoire holds over 50,000 distinct CDR3 sequences, roughly 6.4% seen once, with about 15% in the top ten. Time point defined: sample taken at primary tumor resection. This sample comprised PBMCs, obtained at surgery. The origin of the receptors is a female donor with early-stage non-small cell lung cancer.

This clonotype occurred many times. The chain links TRBV7-2 to TRBJ2-5; TRBD1 agrees at 9 bases. The CDR3 length is 15 residues. Per the germline V gene, CDR1 is SGHTA and CDR2 is FQGNSA. V was clipped by 6 bases and J by 4 bases; unmatched bases: 9. In DNA form, the CDR3 reads TGTGCCAGCAGTCCGGACAGGGGAAGAGGAGAGACCCAGTACTTC. This codes for CASSPDRGRGETQYF.

This chain connects TRBV15 to TRBJ2-4, with a tentative D call TRBD1 (5 bases). Germline V CDR1 and CDR2: LNHNV, YYDKDF (reference sequence). This CDR3 is built from 14 residues. V was cut by 4 bases and J by 7 bases, with 14 bases left in between. The CDR3 nucleotides are TGTGCCACCAGCACTATTACAGGATGGAACATTCAGTACTTC. This gives the protein CATSTITGWNIQYF.

For the CDR3, the DNA is TGCAGCGTAGCGCGTACGAACGAGCAGTACTTC. This sequence encodes CSVARTNEQYF. The V and J genes are TRBV29-1 and TRBJ2-7; D remains ambiguous. Trimming removed 6 bases at V and 5 bases at J, with 11 bases between. The CDR3 is 11 amino acids. The germline V gene encodes CDR1 SQVTM and CDR2 ANQGSEA.

The table lists this clonotype with many counts. CDR3 protein: CASSAGAYYEQYF. The CDR3, as DNA: TGTGCCAGCTCAGCGGGAGCGTACTACGAGCAGTACTTC. This chain connects TRBV7-9 to TRBJ2-7, with 8 bases aligning to TRBD2. V was pared by 8 bases and J by 3 bases, with 6 bases of the junction left unmatched. The CDR3 consists of 13 residues. Per the germline V gene, CDR1 is SEHNR and CDR2 is FQNEAQ (reference sequence).

The CDR3 loop is CASSAMGRETQYF. CDR3 nucleotide sequence: TGTGCCAGCAGCGCCATGGGTAGGGAGACCCAGTACTTC. The chain combines TRBV7-7 with TRBJ2-5; D is undetermined. CDR1 is SSHAT and CDR2 is FNYEAQ in the germline V gene (reference sequence). The CDR3 loop spans 13 amino acids. Trimming removed 5 bases from V and 5 bases from J, with 12 bases in between.

Turning to this clonotype: A much larger clone differs from this one at a single base, so this may be a read error. The chain uses TRBV5-1 and TRBJ2-1; 12 bases agree with TRBD1. Germline V gene data show CDR1 as SGHRS and CDR2 as YFSETQ. This CDR3 contains 16 residues. CDR3 region: CASSSLGTGGRNEQLF. Written as DNA, the CDR3 is TGCGCCAGCAGCTCGCTTGGGACAGGGGGCCGCAATGAGCAGCTCTTC.

This clonotype was found a few times. The chain links TRBV20-1 to TRBJ2-3; TRBD1 aligns across 8 bases. The V gene's germline CDR1 is DFQATT and CDR2 SNEGSKA (reference sequence). The J segment lost 3 bases and the V segment lost 1 base, leaving 6 bases of the junction unmatched. The CDR3 has 15 residues. DNA for the CDR3: TGCAGTGCTAGAGTGGACAGGGTTGGTACAGATACGCAGTATTTT. Translation gives CSARVDRVGTDTQYF.

As concerns this clonotype: A much larger clone sits a single nucleotide away, making a read error possible. The genes are TRBV27 and TRBJ2-5; perhaps D is TRBD1 or TRBD2 (5 bases each). This CDR3 is built from 15 residues. V was clipped by 5 bases and J by 1 base, with 14 bases between them. CDR1 MNHEY and CDR2 SMNVEV come from the germline V gene (reference sequence). CDR3 DNA: TGTGCCAGCAGTCCCCCTTTGGGGGTCCAAGAGACCCAGTACTTC. It specifies CASSPPLGVQETQYF.

This clonotype was seen repeatedly, ten times or more. V is TRBV29-1 and J is TRBJ2-5, with 9 bases fitting TRBD2. Germline CDR1 is SQVTM and CDR2 is ANQGSEA. The CDR3 is 18 amino acids. V shed 3 bases and J 1 base; nucleotides not matched to a gene: 15. CDR3 DNA sequence: TGCAGCGTTGATGGGCAGGGGGTAGCGGGGGCCATCCAAGAGACCCAGTACTTC. As protein: CSVDGQGVAGAIQETQYF.

This clonotype was seen at least ten times. The chain carries TRBV7-3 and TRBJ1-5; tentatively, D is TRBD1 (5 bases). From germline, CDR1 is SGHTA and CDR2 FQGTGA. V was trimmed by 2 bases and J by 7 bases, leaving 21 bases between them. The CDR3 has 17 amino acids. The CDR3 DNA reads TGTGCCAGCAGCTTATCCGGGGCCCTACTCCAGGCCCAGCCCCAGCATTTT. Amino acid sequence: CASSLSGALLQAQPQHF.

Ten or more counts support this clonotype. The chain is built from TRBV29-1 and TRBJ2-3, with TRBD2 as a possible D gene (7 bases). The CDR3 covers 14 residues. The V gene's germline CDR1 is SQVTM and CDR2 ANQGSEA. Trimming left V 6 bases short and J 1 base short, with 14 bases between. The CDR3 nucleotides read TGCAGCGTGGGGGGGGGCCTTGGCACAGATACGCAGTATTTT. The encoded protein is CSVGGGLGTDTQYF.